The 22 T cell receptor beta chains given below trace back to one sample, sequenced in a study of shared clonotypes between healthy human individuals. Sequencing was performed with immunoSEQ multiplex PCR; in TCRdb, only in-frame clones are kept and a portion is missing. The sample records a few hundred thousand clones, around 87% being singletons. The sequencing input was memory CD8+ T cells sorted from blood. Subset reported: CD45RO+ cells pooled with CCR7-negative TemRA cells. The source of these receptors is a man between 18 and 29 years old in good health.

The rearrangement links TRBV30 to TRBJ2-1; 7 bases line up with TRBD2. The ends lost 4 bases at V and 7 bases at J; junction bases unmatched: 10. CDR1 and CDR2 (germline): GTSNPN, SVGIG (reference sequence). There are 14 residues in the CDR3. CDR3 protein: CAWTSGPPGNEQFF. CDR3 coding DNA: TGTGCCTGGACTAGCGGCCCTCCGGGGAATGAGCAGTTCTTC.

This chain joins TRBV7-8 and TRBJ1-2; D ambiguous. The V and J ends lost 1 base and 7 bases respectively, with 7 bases between them. The CDR3 runs to 12 residues. Germline CDR1 is SGHVS and CDR2 is FQNEAQ. The CDR3 reads CASSLGLAGYTF. The CDR3 coding sequence is TGTGCCAGCAGCTTAGGACTTGCTGGCTACACCTTC.

This clone was detected once. The CDR3 DNA reads as TGTGCCAGCCGTCGGTACGCTTATAGCAATCAGCCCCAGCATTTT. It translates to CASRRYAYSNQPQHF. V gene TRBV6-5 combines with J gene TRBJ1-5; no clear D. The CDR3 is made up of 15 amino acids. CDR1 and CDR2 from the germline V gene are MNHEY and SVGAGI. Trimming shortened V by 8 bases and J by 0 bases, and 14 bases separated the two germline ends.

The chain links TRBV4-3 to TRBJ2-1; 12 bases align to TRBD2. Germline CDR1 LGHNA, CDR2 YSLEER. This CDR3 has 16 amino acids. J was trimmed by 6 bases and V by 1 base; bases with no gene match: 4. CDR3: CASSQATSGSRNEQFF. CDR3 nucleotide sequence: TGCGCCAGCAGCCAAGCGACTAGCGGGAGTCGCAATGAGCAGTTCTTC.

This clone was observed a single time. V usage is TRBV11-2 and J usage is TRBJ2-7, with 7 bases that match TRBD2. The CDR3 has 13 amino acids. V lost 4 bases and J lost 3; bases outside the gene matches: 3. Germline CDR1 reads SGHAT; CDR2 reads FQNNGV. The CDR3 sequence is CASSSGGNYEQYF. DNA of the CDR3: TGTGCCAGCAGCTCGGGGGGTAACTACGAGCAGTACTTC.

This clone occurred once. The J gene is TRBJ2-7, the V gene TRBV11-2; D gene uncertain. The germline CDR1 and CDR2 sequences are SGHAT and FQNNGV. Trimming stripped 4 bases from V and 1 base from J, with 11 bases between. The CDR3 sequence is 14 residues long. CDR3 nucleotide sequence: TGTGCCAGCAGCTGGGGTGCAGATTCCTACGAGCAGTACTTC. Its protein is CASSWGADSYEQYF.

The chain recombines TRBV27 with TRBJ2-4; possibly TRBD1 for D (6 bases). CDR1 is MNHEY, CDR2 SMNVEV, per germline (reference sequence). V was shortened by 2 bases and J by 6 bases, with 8 bases between the two germline ends. The CDR3 is 13 residues long. CDR3 DNA: TGTGCCAGCAGTTTACAGGGGACAAACATTCAGTACTTC. It encodes CASSLQGTNIQYF.

J is TRBJ2-7 and V is TRBV10-3; 9 positions match TRBD1. This CDR3 is 16 amino acids long. Trimming at V came to 6 bases and at J to 3 bases, leaving 12 bases not matched to a gene. CDR1 and CDR2 (germline): ENHRY, SYGVKD. This chain's CDR3 is CAISNAPRDRDYEQYF. The DNA for the CDR3 is TGTGCCATCAGCAACGCCCCCCGGGACAGGGACTACGAGCAGTACTTC.

The CDR3 sequence is CASSVGGMQPQHF. CDR3 nucleotide sequence: TGTGCCAGCAGCGTAGGAGGGATGCAGCCCCAGCATTTT. The V call is TRBV9, the J call TRBJ1-5; D remains unclear. The germline V gene encodes CDR1 SGDLS and CDR2 YYNGEE. Trimming stripped 0 bases from V and 7 bases from J, with 8 bases between. This CDR3 has 13 amino acids.

The chain recombines TRBV7-9 with TRBJ2-1; 7 nucleotides line up with TRBD1. Germline V gene lookup returns CDR1 SEHNR and CDR2 FQNEAQ (reference sequence). The CDR3 runs to 15 residues. V shed 1 base, J shed 5 bases, and the junction held 5 bases outside the gene matches. The CDR3 loop is CASSLVLGGDNEQFF. The CDR3 nucleotides read TGTGCCAGCAGCTTAGTCTTAGGGGGCGACAATGAGCAGTTCTTC.

This chain links TRBV2 with TRBJ2-2; no reliable D call. The CDR3 is 14 residues long. Germline V CDR1 and CDR2: SNHLY, FYNNEI. Deletions cut 1 base from V and 1 base from J, with 4 bases between. For the CDR3, the DNA is TGTGCCAGCAGTGAAGGACTGAACACCGGGGAGCTGTTTTTT. This sequence encodes CASSEGLNTGELFF.

The chain uses TRBV5-6 and TRBJ1-2; perhaps TRBD1 as D (6 bases). V was trimmed by 2 bases and J by 4 bases, leaving 21 bases between them. Germline CDR1 and CDR2: SGHDT and YYEEEE. The CDR3 covers 17 residues. CDR3 DNA sequence: TGTGCCAGCAGCTTACCCTTTGTGCAGGGGCCGCTCTATGGCTACACCTTC. As protein: CASSLPFVQGPLYGYTF.

V and J are TRBV30 and TRBJ2-2; no definite D call. There are 12 residues in the CDR3. Germline CDR1 and CDR2: GTSNPN and SVGIG (reference sequence). Deletions cut 3 bases from V and 7 bases from J, with 9 bases between. The CDR3 coding sequence is TGTGCCTGGAGCGAGTCGGGCGGGGAGCTGTTTTTT. Translated, it gives CAWSESGGELFF.

This rearrangement joins TRBV9 to TRBJ2-1; TRBD1 agrees at 7 bases. Trimming removed 3 bases from V and 8 bases from J; junction bases left unmatched: 11. CDR3 length equals 15 residues. The germline V gene has CDR1 SGDLS and CDR2 YYNGEE. The CDR3 loop reads CASSATRDSADEQFF. In DNA form, the CDR3 reads TGTGCCAGCAGCGCCACCCGGGACAGTGCCGATGAGCAGTTCTTC.

V usage is TRBV10-3 and J usage is TRBJ1-1; D is uncertain. This CDR3 is 13 amino acids long. Trimming left V 0 bases short and J 1 base short, with 3 bases between. CDR1 and CDR2 from the germline V gene are ENHRY and SYGVKD. CDR3 bases: TGTGCCATCAGTGAGTCTGAGAACACTGAAGCTTTCTTT. Its protein is CAISESENTEAFF.

J is TRBJ2-7 and V is TRBV7-8; a weak D match, TRBD1 (6 bases). CDR1 SGHVS and CDR2 FQNEAQ come from the germline V gene. The V end lost 0 bases, the J end lost 5 bases, and 11 bases lay between the germline ends. The CDR3 runs 14 residues. CDR3 amino acids: CASSLAGAADEQYF. The CDR3 coding sequence is TGTGCCAGCAGCTTAGCGGGGGCCGCCGACGAGCAGTACTTC.

This chain links TRBV27 with TRBJ2-7; D is undetermined. The CDR3 sequence is 16 residues long. Per germline, CDR1 MNHEY and CDR2 SMNVEV (reference sequence). The V end lost 4 bases, the J end lost 1 base, and 17 bases lay between the germline ends. In DNA, the CDR3 is TGTGCCAGCAGTTCCGCCAGCGAGGCTACATCCTACGAGCAGTACTTC. This sequence encodes CASSSASEATSYEQYF.

The rearrangement joins TRBV29-1 to TRBJ2-2; tentatively, D is TRBD2 (6 bases). The ends were cut back, 6 bases at V and 7 bases at J, with 12 bases in the middle. The CDR3 sequence is 12 residues long. Germline V gives CDR1 SQVTM, CDR2 ANQGSEA. The CDR3 spells CSVASGSGELFF. The CDR3 DNA sequence: TGCAGCGTCGCATCCGGGAGCGGGGAGCTGTTTTTT.

The rearrangement uses TRBV5-6 and TRBJ2-3; the match to TRBD1 covers 8 bases. Germline CDR1 reads SGHDT; CDR2 reads YYEEEE. V shed 4 bases and J 0 bases; nucleotides not matched to a gene: 10. The CDR3 totals 17 residues. CDR3 sequence reads: CASSLTPDRVSTDTQYF. The DNA of the CDR3 is TGTGCCAGCAGCCTCACCCCGGACAGGGTGAGCACAGATACGCAGTATTTT.

The chain combines TRBV13 with TRBJ2-2; D is uncertain. The CDR3 has 16 amino acids. V was pared by 1 base and J by 1 base, with 10 bases between. From germline, CDR1 is PRHDT and CDR2 FYEKMQ (reference sequence). In nucleotides, the CDR3 is TGTGCCAGCAGCTTAGTGACCAGCCAGAACACCGGGGAGCTGTTTTTT. Its protein is CASSLVTSQNTGELFF.

The gene calls are TRBV7-6 and TRBJ2-7, with 7 bases matching TRBD2. CDR3 length: 15 residues. V shed 4 bases and J 1 base; nucleotides not matched to a gene: 7. Germline V gene sequence: CDR1 SGHVS, CDR2 FNYEAQ. CDR3 bases: TGTGCCAGCAGCTCCAGACTAGCCGCTTCCTACGAGCAGTACTTC. It yields the protein CASSSRLAASYEQYF.

To note about this clone: A single base is all that separates this from a far larger clone, so a read error is likely. The CDR3 carries no conserved terminal phenylalanine or tryptophan, so it likely arises from a read error. The CDR3 sequence is CASSRVGDYEQYL. DNA for the CDR3: TGCGCCAGCAGCCGGGTCGGGGACTACGAGCAGTACCTC. This chain joins TRBV4-1 and TRBJ2-7; maybe TRBD2 (5 bases). Between the trimmed V and J ends, which lost 4 bases and 3 bases, there was a span of 10 bases. Germline V gene lookup returns CDR1 MGHRA and CDR2 YSYEKL. The CDR3 contains 13 residues.